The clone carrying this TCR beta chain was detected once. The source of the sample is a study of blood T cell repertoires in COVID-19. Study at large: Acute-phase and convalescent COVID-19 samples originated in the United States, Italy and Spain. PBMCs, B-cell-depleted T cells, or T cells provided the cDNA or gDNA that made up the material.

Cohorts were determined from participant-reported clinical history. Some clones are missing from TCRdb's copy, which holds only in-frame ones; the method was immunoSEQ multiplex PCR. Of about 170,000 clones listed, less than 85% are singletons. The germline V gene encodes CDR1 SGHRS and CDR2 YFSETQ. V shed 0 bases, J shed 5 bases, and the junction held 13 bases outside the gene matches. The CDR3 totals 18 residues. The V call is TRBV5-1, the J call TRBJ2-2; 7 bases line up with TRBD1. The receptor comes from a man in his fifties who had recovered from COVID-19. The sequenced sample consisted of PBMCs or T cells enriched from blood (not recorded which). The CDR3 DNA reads TGCGCCAGCAGCTTGGCCTATAGGGACAGCCTTAGTACCGGGGAGCTGTTTTTT. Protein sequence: CASSLAYRDSLSTGELFF.